One and the same sample provided the 5 T cell receptor beta chains below, sequenced in a study of control samples from healthy donors and cancer patients. Repertoires were generated with immunoSEQ multiplex PCR, while TCRdb's copy carries only in-frame clones and drops some. This sample has under 100,000 clones, with 85% to 90% found just once. Sequenced material: PBMCs. These receptors originate from a woman aged 45-65 years with colorectal cancer.

The J gene is TRBJ2-1, the V gene TRBV18, with D possibly TRBD2 on 5 matching bases. CDR1 KGHSH and CDR2 LQKENI come from the germline V gene. V was clipped by 3 bases and J by 2 bases, with 11 bases between them. The CDR3 covers 15 residues. CDR3 DNA: TGTGCCAGCTCACCGGGCGGGCGGACCTACAATGAGCAGTTCTTC. Protein product: CASSPGGRTYNEQFF.

V usage is TRBV29-1 and J usage is TRBJ1-1; D might be TRBD1 (5 bases). CDR3 length: 13 residues. With 4 bases removed from V and 0 bases from J, the gap between germline ends came to 9 bases. CDR1 is SQVTM, CDR2 ANQGSEA, per germline. The CDR3 is CSVVGTVNTEAFF. The CDR3 region has the DNA TGCAGCGTTGTGGGGACGGTGAACACTGAAGCTTTCTTT. Together with reference TRBV29-1 and TRBJ1-1, the CDR3 gives the full variable domain: SAVISQKPSRDICQRGTSLTIQCQVDSQVTMMFWYRQQPGQSLTLIATANQGSEATYESGFVIDKFPISRPNLTFSTLTVSNMSPEDSSIYLCSVVGTVNTEAFFGQGTRLTVV.

To note about this clone: An end of the junction does not agree with germline; a read error may underlie this. The chain has TRBV19 and TRBJ1-4; D is undetermined. Per the germline V gene, CDR1 is LNHDA and CDR2 is SQIVND (reference sequence). There are 15 residues in the CDR3. Written as DNA, the CDR3 is TGTGCCAGTAGTCTAGATCACCGGTATAATGAAAAACTGTTTTTT. It encodes CASSLDHRYNEKLFF.

V gene TRBV3-1 (or the pseudogene TRBV3-2) combines with J gene TRBJ1-1; D possibly corresponds to TRBD1 (5 bases). V dropped 5 bases and J dropped 4 bases, with 17 bases sitting between them. The CDR3 extends over 15 amino acids. Germline lookup yields CDR1 LGHDT and CDR2 YNNKEL (reference sequence). CDR3 sequence reads: CASSESGGGPTEAFF. As DNA, the CDR3 is TGTGCCAGCAGCGAATCCGGCGGGGGACCCACTGAAGCTTTCTTT.

V gene TRBV4-3 combines with J gene TRBJ1-2; the D gene is possibly TRBD1 (6 bases). The V end lost 0 bases, the J end lost 4 bases, and 12 bases lay between the germline ends. Per the germline V gene, CDR1 is LGHNA and CDR2 is YSLEER. The CDR3 length is 15 residues. CDR3 protein: CASSQDWTASYGYTF. DNA of the CDR3: TGCGCCAGCAGCCAAGATTGGACAGCCTCCTATGGCTACACCTTC.